This note documents a single T cell receptor beta chain sequence. Its antigen is as yet unknown. Germline loops: CDR1 LGHNA, CDR2 YNFKEQ. The ends lost 0 bases at V and 1 base at J; junction bases unmatched: 4. There are 16 residues in the CDR3. With 60 Vbeta and 13 Jbeta primers, the PCR was carried out. Assay used: immunoSEQ multiplex PCR; TCRdb lists only in-frame clones, some missing. Found here are about 98,000 clones, about 83% of them singletons; the top ten hold under 4.5%. This entry is derived from a study of cytomegalovirus exposure and HLA in healthy donors. Healthy bone marrow donors made up the donor group. The donors, nominally healthy at sampling, likely had unrecorded immune exposures. Whole-study findings and limits: Sequencing depth roughly uniform across donors was assumed in presence/absence analyses. Information on immune exposure was restricted to one variable (CMV serostatus).

The sequence was collected from a female donor in good health and CMV-seropositive. Sequencing was carried out using PBMCs. This chain joins TRBV4-2 and TRBJ2-7, with TRBD1 matching 9 bases. The CDR3 spells CASSQDGTGPSYEQYF. The CDR3 DNA follows: TGTGCCAGCAGCCAAGACGGGACAGGGCCTTCCTACGAGCAGTACTTC.